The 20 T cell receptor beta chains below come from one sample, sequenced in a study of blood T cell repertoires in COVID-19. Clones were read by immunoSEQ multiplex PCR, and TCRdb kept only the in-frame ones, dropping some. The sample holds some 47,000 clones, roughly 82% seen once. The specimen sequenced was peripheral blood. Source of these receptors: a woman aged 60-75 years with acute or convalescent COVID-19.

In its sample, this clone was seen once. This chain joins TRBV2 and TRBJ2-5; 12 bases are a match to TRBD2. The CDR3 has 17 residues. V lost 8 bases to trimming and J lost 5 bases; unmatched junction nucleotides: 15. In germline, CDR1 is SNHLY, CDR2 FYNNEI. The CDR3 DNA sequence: TGTGCCAGCTCCATCCAAGGACTAGCGGGGCCCTGGGAGACCCAGTACTTC. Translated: CASSIQGLAGPWETQYF.

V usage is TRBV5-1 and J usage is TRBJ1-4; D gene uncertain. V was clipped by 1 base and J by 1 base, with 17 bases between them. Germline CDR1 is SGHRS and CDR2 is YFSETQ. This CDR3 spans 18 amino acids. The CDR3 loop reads CASSLFTFEGRTNEKLFF. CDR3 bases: TGCGCCAGCAGCTTGTTCACATTCGAGGGTCGAACTAATGAAAAACTGTTTTTT.

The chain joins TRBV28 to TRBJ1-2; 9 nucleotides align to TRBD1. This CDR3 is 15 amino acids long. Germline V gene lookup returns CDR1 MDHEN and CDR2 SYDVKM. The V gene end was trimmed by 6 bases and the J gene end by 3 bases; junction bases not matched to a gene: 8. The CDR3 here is CASRPSDRGYYGYTF. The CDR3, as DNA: TGTGCCAGCAGGCCGTCAGACAGGGGGTACTATGGCTACACCTTC.

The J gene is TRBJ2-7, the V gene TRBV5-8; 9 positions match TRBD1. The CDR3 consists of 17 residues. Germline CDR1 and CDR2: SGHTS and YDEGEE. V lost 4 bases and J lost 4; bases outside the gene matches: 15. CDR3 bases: TGTGCCAGCAGCGCTAGACAGGGGGACTTGAAGGGGTACGAGCAGTACTTC. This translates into CASSARQGDLKGYEQYF.

The CDR3 reads CASSLSTGEKLFF. As DNA, the CDR3 is TGCGCCAGCAGCTTGAGCACGGGTGAAAAACTGTTTTTT. The chain has TRBV5-1 and TRBJ1-4; no definite D call. Germline CDR1 SGHRS, CDR2 YFSETQ. This CDR3 has 13 residues. The V gene lost 1 base and the J gene lost 7 bases, with 8 bases spanning the gap.

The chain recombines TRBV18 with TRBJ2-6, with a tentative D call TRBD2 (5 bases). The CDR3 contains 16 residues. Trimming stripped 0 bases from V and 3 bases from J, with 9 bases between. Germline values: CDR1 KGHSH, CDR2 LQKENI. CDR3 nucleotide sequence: TGTGCCAGCTCACCACCGGTGGGGAGTGGGGCCAACGTCCTGACTTTC. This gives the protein CASSPPVGSGANVLTF. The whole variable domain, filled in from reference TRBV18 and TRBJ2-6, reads NAGVMQNPRHLVRRRGQEARLRCSPMKGHSHVYWYRQLPEEGLKFMVYLQKENIIDESGMPKERFSAEFPKEGPSILRIQQVVRGDSAAYFCASSPPVGSGANVLTFGAGSRLTVL.

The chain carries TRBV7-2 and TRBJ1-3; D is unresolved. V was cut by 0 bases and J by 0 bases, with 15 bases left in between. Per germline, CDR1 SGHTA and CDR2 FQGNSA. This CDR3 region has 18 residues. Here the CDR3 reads CASSLAGASGSSGNTIYF. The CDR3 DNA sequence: TGTGCCAGCAGCTTAGCGGGCGCGTCGGGGAGCTCTGGAAACACCATATATTTT.

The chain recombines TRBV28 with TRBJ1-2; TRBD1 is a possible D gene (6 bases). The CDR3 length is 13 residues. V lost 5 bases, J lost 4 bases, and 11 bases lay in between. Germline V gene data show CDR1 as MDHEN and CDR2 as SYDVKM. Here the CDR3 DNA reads TGTGCCAGCAGTGACGGCAGGGGCTATGGCTACACCTTC. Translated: CASSDGRGYGYTF.

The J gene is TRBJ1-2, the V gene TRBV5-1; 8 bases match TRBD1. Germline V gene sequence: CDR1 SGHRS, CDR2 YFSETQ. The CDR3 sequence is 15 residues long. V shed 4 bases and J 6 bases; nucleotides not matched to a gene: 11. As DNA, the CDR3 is TGCGCCAGCAGCCTAGGACAGGGAAGAAACAATGGCTACACCTTC. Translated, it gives CASSLGQGRNNGYTF.

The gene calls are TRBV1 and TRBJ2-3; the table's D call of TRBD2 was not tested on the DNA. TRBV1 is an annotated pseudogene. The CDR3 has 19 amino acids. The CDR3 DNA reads TGCACCAGCAGCCAAGATCCGAGCGGGGGGGGATTTAGCACAGATACGCAGTATTTT. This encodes CTSSQDPSGGGFSTDTQYF.

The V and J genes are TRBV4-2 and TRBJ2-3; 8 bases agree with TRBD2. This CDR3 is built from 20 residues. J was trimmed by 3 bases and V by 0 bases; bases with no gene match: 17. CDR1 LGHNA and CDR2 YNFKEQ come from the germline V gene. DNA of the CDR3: TGTGCCAGCAGCCAAGATCCTATGACGGCTTTCGCGGGAGGTACAGATACGCAGTATTTT. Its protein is CASSQDPMTAFAGGTDTQYF.

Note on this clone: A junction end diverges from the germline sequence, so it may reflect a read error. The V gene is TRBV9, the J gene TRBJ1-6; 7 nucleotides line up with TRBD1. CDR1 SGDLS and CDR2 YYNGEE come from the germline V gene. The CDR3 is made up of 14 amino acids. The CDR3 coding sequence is TGTGCCAGCAGCGTCGGGGACAGATCTTCACCCTTCCACTTT. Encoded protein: CASSVGDRSSPFHF. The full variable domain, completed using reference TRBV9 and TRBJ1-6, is DSGVTQTPKHLITATGQRVTLRCSPRSGDLSVYWYQQSLDQGLQFLIQYYNGEERAKGNILERFSAQQFPDLHSELNLSSLELGDSALYFCASSVGDRSSPFHFGNGTRLTVT.

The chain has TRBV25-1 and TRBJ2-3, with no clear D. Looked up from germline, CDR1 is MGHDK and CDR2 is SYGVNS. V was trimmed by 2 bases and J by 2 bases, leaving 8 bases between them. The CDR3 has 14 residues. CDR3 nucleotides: TGTGCCAGCAGTGAAGAACAGCCCACAGATACGCAGTATTTT. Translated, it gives CASSEEQPTDTQYF.

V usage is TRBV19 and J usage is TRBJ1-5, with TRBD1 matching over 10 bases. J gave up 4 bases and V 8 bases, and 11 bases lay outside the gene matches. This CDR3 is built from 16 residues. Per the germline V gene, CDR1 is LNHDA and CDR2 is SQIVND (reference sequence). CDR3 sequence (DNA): TGTGCCAGTCTACCCGCCGGGACAGGGGCTAATCAGCCCCAGCATTTT. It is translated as CASLPAGTGANQPQHF. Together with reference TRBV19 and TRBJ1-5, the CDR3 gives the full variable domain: DGGITQSPKYLFRKEGQNVTLSCEQNLNHDAMYWYRQDPGQGLRLIYYSQIVNDFQKGDIAEGYSVSREKKESFPLTVTSAQKNPTAFYLCASLPAGTGANQPQHFGDGTRLSIL.

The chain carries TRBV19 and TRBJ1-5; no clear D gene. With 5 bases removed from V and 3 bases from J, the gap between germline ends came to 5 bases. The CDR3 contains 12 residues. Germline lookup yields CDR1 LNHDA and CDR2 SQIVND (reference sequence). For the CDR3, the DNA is TGTGCCAGTAGTGAGAACAATCAGCCCCAGCATTTT. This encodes CASSENNQPQHF.

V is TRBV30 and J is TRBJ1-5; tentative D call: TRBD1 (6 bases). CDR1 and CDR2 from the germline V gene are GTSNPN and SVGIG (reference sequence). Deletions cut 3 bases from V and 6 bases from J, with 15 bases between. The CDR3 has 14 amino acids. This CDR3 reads CAWRSTGSAQPQHF. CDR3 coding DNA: TGTGCCTGGAGGTCTACAGGGAGCGCTCAGCCCCAGCATTTT.

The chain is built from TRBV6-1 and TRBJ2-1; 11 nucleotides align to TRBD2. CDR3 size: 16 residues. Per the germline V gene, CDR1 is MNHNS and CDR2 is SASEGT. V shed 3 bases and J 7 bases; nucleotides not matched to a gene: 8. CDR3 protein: CASSEFLAGGFNEQFF. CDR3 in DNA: TGTGCCAGCAGTGAGTTTCTAGCGGGAGGTTTTAATGAGCAGTTCTTC.

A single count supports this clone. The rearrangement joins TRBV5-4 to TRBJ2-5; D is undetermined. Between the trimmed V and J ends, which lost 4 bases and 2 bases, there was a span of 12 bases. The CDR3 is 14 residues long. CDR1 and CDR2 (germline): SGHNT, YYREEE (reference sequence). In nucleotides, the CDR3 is TGTGCCAGCAGCCATCCCCACATTCAAGAGACCCAGTACTTC. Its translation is CASSHPHIQETQYF.

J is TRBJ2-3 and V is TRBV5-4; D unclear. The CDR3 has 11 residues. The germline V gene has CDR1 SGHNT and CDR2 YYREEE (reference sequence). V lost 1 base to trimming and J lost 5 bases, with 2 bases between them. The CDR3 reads CASSLRDTQYF. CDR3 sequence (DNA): TGTGCCAGCAGCTTGCGAGATACGCAGTATTTT.

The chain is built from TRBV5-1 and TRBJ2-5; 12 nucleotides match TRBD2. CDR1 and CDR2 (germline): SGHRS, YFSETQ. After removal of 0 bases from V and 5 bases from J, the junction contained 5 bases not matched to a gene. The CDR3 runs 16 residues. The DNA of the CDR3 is TGCGCCAGCAGCTTGGAGACTAGCGGGAGTGGGGAGACCCAGTACTTC. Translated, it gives CASSLETSGSGETQYF.